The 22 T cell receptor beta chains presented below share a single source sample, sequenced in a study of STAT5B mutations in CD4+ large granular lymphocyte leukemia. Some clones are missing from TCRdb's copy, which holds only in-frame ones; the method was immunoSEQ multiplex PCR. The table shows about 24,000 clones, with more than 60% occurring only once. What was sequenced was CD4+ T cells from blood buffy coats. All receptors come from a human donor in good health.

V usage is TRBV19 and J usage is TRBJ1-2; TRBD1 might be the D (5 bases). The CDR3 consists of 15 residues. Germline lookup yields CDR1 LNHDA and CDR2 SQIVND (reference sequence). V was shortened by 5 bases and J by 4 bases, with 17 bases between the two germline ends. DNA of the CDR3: TGTGCCAGTAGTTTCATGGGACCAGCAGGCTATGGCTACACCTTC. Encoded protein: CASSFMGPAGYGYTF.

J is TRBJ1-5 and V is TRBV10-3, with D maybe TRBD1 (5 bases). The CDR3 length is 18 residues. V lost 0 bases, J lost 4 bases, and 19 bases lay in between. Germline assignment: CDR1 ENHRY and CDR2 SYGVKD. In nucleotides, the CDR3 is TGTGCCATCAGTGAGTCGATGGGGAGGGGTGCGAGGAATCAGCCCCAGCATTTT. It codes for CAISESMGRGARNQPQHF.

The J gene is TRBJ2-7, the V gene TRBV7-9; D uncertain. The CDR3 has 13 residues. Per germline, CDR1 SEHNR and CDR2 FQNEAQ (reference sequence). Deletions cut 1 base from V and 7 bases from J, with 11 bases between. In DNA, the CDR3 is TGTGCCAGCAGCTTAGAGGTGTTGGGAGAGCAGTACTTC. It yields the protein CASSLEVLGEQYF.

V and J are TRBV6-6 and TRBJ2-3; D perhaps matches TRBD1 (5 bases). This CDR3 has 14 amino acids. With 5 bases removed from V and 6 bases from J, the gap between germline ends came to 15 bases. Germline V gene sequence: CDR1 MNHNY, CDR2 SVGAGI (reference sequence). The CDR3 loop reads CASSPPTEWDTQYF. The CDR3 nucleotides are TGTGCCAGCAGTCCCCCGACAGAGTGGGATACGCAGTATTTT.

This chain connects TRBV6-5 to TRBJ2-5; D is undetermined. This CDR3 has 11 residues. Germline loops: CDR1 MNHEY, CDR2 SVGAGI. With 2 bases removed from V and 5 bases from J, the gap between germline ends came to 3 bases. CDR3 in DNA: TGTGCCAGCAGTTACCTGGAGACCCAGTACTTC. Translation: CASSYLETQYF.

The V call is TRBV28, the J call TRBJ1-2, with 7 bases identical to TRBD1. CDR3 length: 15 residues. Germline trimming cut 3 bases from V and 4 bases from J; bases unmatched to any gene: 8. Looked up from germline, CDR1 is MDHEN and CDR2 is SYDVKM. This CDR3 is CASSLMMGQSYGYTF. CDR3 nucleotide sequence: TGTGCCAGCAGTTTGATGATGGGACAGTCCTATGGCTACACCTTC.

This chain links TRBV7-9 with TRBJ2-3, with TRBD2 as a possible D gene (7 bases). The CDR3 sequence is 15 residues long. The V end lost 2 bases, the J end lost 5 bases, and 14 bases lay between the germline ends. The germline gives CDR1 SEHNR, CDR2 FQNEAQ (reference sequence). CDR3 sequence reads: CASSLRGGGGDTQYF. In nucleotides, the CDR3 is TGTGCCAGCAGCTTAAGGGGGGGTGGTGGAGATACGCAGTATTTT.

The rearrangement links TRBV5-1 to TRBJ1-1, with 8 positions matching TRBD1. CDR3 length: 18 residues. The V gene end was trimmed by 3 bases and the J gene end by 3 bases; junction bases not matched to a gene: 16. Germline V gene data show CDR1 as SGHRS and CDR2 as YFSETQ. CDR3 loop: CASSSPVVRQGLYTEAFF. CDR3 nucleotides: TGCGCCAGCAGCTCGCCCGTCGTGAGACAGGGGTTGTACACTGAAGCTTTCTTT.

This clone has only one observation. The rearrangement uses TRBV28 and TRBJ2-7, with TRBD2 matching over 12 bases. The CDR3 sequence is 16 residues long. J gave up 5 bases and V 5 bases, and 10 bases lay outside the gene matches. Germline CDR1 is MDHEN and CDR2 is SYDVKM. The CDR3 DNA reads TGTGCCAGCAGTACTCCGACTAGCGGGAGCTTCCACGAGCAGTACTTC. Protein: CASSTPTSGSFHEQYF.

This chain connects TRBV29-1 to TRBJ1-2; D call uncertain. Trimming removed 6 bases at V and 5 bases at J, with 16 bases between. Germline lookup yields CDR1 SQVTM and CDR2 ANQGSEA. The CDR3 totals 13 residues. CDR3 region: CSVSAPWAYGYTF. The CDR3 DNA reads TGCAGCGTCTCAGCCCCTTGGGCGTATGGCTACACCTTC.

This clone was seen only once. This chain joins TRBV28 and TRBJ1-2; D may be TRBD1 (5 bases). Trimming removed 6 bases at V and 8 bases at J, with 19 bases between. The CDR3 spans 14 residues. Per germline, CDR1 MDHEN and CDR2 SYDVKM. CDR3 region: CASSPLSGMEGYTF. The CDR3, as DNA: TGTGCCAGCAGCCCCCTATCAGGGATGGAGGGCTACACCTTC.

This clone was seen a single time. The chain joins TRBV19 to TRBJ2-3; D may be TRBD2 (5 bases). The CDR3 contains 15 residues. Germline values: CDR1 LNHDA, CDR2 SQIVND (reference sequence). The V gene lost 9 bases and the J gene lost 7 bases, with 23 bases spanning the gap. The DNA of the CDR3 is TGTGCCAGCCGAGCGGCGGGTCGCACCATGTATACGCAGTATTTT. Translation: CASRAAGRTMYTQYF.

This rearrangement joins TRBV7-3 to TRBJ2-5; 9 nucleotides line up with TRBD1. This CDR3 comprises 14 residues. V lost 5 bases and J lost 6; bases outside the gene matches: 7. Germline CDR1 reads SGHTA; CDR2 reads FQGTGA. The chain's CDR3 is CASSPGTGPKTQYF. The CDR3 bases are TGTGCCAGCAGCCCCGGGACAGGGCCGAAGACCCAGTACTTC.

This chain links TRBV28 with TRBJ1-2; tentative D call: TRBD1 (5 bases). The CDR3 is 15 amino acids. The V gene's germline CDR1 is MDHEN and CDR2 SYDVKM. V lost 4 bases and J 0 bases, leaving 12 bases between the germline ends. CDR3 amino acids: CASSSSGGANYGYTF. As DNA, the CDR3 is TGTGCCAGCAGTTCCTCTGGGGGAGCTAACTATGGCTACACCTTC.

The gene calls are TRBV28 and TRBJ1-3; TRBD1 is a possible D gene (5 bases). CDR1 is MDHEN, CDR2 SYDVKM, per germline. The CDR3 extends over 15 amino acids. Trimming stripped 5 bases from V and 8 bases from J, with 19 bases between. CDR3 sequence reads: CASSPRWGEQDTIYF. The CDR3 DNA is TGTGCCAGCAGTCCCAGGTGGGGGGAACAGGACACCATATATTTT.

The DNA of the CDR3 is TGTGCCAGTAGTACGCGACTAGCGGGAGCAACCCTCCCGGGGGCCAACGTCCTGACTTTC. This gives the protein CASSTRLAGATLPGANVLTF. The genes are TRBV19 and TRBJ2-6, with 12 positions matching TRBD2. Germline V CDR1 and CDR2: LNHDA, SQIVND (reference sequence). This CDR3 comprises 20 residues. V trimming: 4 bases; J trimming: 4 bases; junction bases outside the gene matches: 14.

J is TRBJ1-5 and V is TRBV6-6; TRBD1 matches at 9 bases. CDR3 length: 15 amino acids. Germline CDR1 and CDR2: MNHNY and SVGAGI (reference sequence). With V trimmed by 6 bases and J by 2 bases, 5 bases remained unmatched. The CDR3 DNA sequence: TGTGCCAGCAGCCGGACAGGGGACCGCAATCAGCCCCAGCATTTT. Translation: CASSRTGDRNQPQHF.

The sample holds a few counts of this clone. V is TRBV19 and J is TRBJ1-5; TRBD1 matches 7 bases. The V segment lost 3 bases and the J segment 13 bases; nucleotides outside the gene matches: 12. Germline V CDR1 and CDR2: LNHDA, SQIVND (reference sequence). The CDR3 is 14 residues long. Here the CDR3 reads CASSIPGQLAGQHF. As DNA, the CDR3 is TGTGCCAGTAGTATCCCGGGACAGTTAGCGGGTCAGCATTTT.

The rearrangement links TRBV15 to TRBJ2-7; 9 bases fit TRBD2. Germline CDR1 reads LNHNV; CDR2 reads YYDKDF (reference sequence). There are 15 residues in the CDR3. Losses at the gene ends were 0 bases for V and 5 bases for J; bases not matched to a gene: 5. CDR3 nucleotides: TGTGCCACCAGCAGAGATAGCGGGAGATCGCACGAGCAGTACTTC. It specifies CATSRDSGRSHEQYF.

The CDR3: CASSYSSLGSYEQYF. The CDR3 DNA sequence: TGTGCCAGCAGTTACTCGAGTCTTGGCAGCTACGAGCAGTACTTC. This sequence joins TRBV6-5 and TRBJ2-5; unclear D gene. The J call may be wrong; the DNA end is better matched by TRBJ2-7. Germline CDR1 is MNHEY and CDR2 is SVGAGI. The CDR3 consists of 15 residues.

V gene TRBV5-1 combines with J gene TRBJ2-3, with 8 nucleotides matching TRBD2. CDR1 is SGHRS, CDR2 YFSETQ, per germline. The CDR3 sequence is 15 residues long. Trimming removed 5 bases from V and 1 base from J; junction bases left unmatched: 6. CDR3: CASRRREEGTDTQYF. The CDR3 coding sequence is TGCGCCAGCAGGCGGCGGGAGGAGGGCACAGATACGCAGTATTTT.

The CDR3 sequence: CASSYATGLQETQYF. The CDR3, as DNA: TGTGCCAGCAGTTACGCGACAGGACTCCAAGAGACCCAGTACTTC. The chain couples TRBV6-6 to TRBJ2-5, with D perhaps matching TRBD1 (6 bases). The V and J ends lost 2 bases and 1 base respectively, with 11 bases between them. The CDR3 loop spans 15 amino acids. Germline loops: CDR1 MNHNY, CDR2 SVGAGI (reference sequence).